Presented here are 21 T cell receptor beta chains from one specimen sequenced in a study of CD8 T cells in Susac syndrome (dated by TCRdb to between 2017 and 2020). Libraries were built with the immunoSEQ multiplex PCR assay. RNA was extracted using the RNeasy kit, and about 0.45 to 1 microgram was reverse transcribed with random hexamers. The raw public data were reprocessed by TCRdb itself: fastp quality trimming at Q25, MiXCR clonotype calling, in-frame beta chains only. Rows are combined by CDR3 protein, so each entry shows the most common genes and DNA. Here the sample has a few hundred thousand distinct CDR3 sequences; roughly 90% occur a single time. The biggest ten clones account for less than 0.15% of the sample. Sequences were obtained from CD8+ T cells from PBMCs. The origin of the receptors is a human donor with multiple sclerosis.

The chain has TRBV5-4 and TRBJ2-1; D unclear. The CDR3 loop spans 14 amino acids. Germline loops: CDR1 SGHNT, CDR2 YYREEE (reference sequence). V lost 7 bases and J lost 3, with 14 bases in between. CDR3 residues: CASSPPTDYNEQFF. Written as DNA, the CDR3 is TGTGCCAGCTCTCCCCCTACAGACTACAATGAGCAGTTCTTC. Looking up the rest from reference TRBV5-4 and TRBJ2-1 gives the full variable domain: ETGVTQSPTHLIKTRGQQVTLRCSSQSGHNTVSWYQQALGQGPQFIFQYYREEENGRGNFPPRFSGLQFPNYSSELNVNALELDDSALYLCASSPPTDYNEQFFGPGTRLTVL.

V usage is TRBV2 and J usage is TRBJ2-1, with TRBD1 identical over 8 bases. V trimming: 1 base; J trimming: 4 bases; junction bases outside the gene matches: 3. CDR1 SNHLY and CDR2 FYNNEI come from the germline V gene. This CDR3 is 15 amino acids long. The CDR3 nucleotides read TGTGCCAGCAGTGAAGAGGGACAGGAGTACAATGAGCAGTTCTTC. It codes for CASSEEGQEYNEQFF.

The rearrangement joins TRBV29-1 to TRBJ1-2, with D possibly being TRBD1 (5 bases). This CDR3 contains 12 residues. The germline V gene encodes CDR1 SQVTM and CDR2 ANQGSEA. V lost 5 bases, J lost 7 bases, and 14 bases lay in between. The CDR3 region has the DNA TGCAGCGTTCCGGGACCCCCTGCTGGCTACACCTTC. This encodes CSVPGPPAGYTF. Full variable domain (remainder filled in from reference TRBV29-1 and TRBJ1-2): SAVISQKPSRDICQRGTSLTIQCQVDSQVTMMFWYRQQPGQSLTLIATANQGSEATYESGFVIDKFPISRPNLTFSTLTVSNMSPEDSSIYLCSVPGPPAGYTFGSGTRLTVV.

V usage is TRBV6-2 or TRBV6-3 and J usage is TRBJ1-1; no definite D call. Germline V gene lookup returns CDR1 MNHEY and CDR2 SVGEGT. The CDR3 consists of 12 residues. V lost 2 bases to trimming and J lost 10 bases, with 11 bases between them. The chain's CDR3 is CASSYPGNVAFF. In nucleotides, the CDR3 is TGTGCCAGCAGTTACCCCGGGAACGTAGCTTTCTTT.

The chain combines TRBV7-9 with TRBJ2-7; the D call may be TRBD1 or TRBD2 (5 bases each). The CDR3 is 12 amino acids. With 4 bases removed from V and 6 bases from J, the gap between germline ends came to 10 bases. Germline-derived CDR1 and CDR2 are SEHNR and FQNEAQ (reference sequence). In DNA form, the CDR3 reads TGTGCCAGCAGCTATCAGGGAGCCGAGCAGTACTTC. This encodes CASSYQGAEQYF.

The chain carries TRBV7-6 and TRBJ2-7, with unresolved D. The germline V gene encodes CDR1 SGHVS and CDR2 FNYEAQ. V lost 1 base to trimming and J lost 7 bases, with 8 bases between them. The CDR3 contains 12 residues. In DNA, the CDR3 is TGTGCCAGCAGCTTAGGGAAAGGGGAGCAGTACTTC. It codes for CASSLGKGEQYF.

This chain connects TRBV11-2 to TRBJ1-1; D unclear. Trimming cost V 5 bases and J 1 base, with 14 bases left between them. CDR1 and CDR2 (germline): SGHAT, FQNNGV. The CDR3 is 15 residues long. As DNA, the CDR3 is TGTGCCAGCAGCCCCTTTCGGGCACGGAACACTGAAGCTTTCTTT. Residues: CASSPFRARNTEAFF.

The chain employs TRBV30 and TRBJ2-2; tentative D call: TRBD2 (6 bases). V dropped 5 bases and J dropped 5 bases, with 9 bases sitting between them. The length of the CDR3 is 12 residues. The V gene's germline CDR1 is GTSNPN and CDR2 SVGIG (reference sequence). This chain's CDR3 is CAWVGRTGELFF. DNA for the CDR3: TGTGCCTGGGTTGGGAGGACCGGGGAGCTGTTTTTT.

The rearrangement links TRBV20-1 to TRBJ1-5; D is ambiguous. Trimming took off 0 bases at V and 0 bases at J, with 12 bases between the two ends. CDR3 length equals 16 residues. The germline V gene has CDR1 DFQATT and CDR2 SNEGSKA (reference sequence). The CDR3 region has the DNA TGCAGTGCTAGAGATCGGGGTACAGCTAGCAATCAGCCCCAGCATTTT. Protein sequence: CSARDRGTASNQPQHF.

The chain carries TRBV7-2 and TRBJ1-6; D gene unclear. The CDR3 covers 19 residues. The V end was cut by 2 bases, the J end by 4 bases, with 21 bases between. Germline CDR1 SGHTA, CDR2 FQGNSA. This CDR3 reads CASSLSRTSPAKYNSPLHF. CDR3 sequence (DNA): TGTGCCAGCAGCTTAAGCCGAACCAGCCCAGCCAAATATAATTCACCCCTCCACTTT.

This chain joins TRBV6-1 and TRBJ1-1; D is uncertain. V dropped 1 base and J dropped 1 base, with 16 bases sitting between them. The CDR3 is 17 amino acids. CDR1 MNHNS and CDR2 SASEGT come from the germline V gene. In nucleotides, the CDR3 is TGTGCCAGCAGTGAAGTCCCGAGGGCGGACCAGAACACTGAAGCTTTCTTT. Its protein product is CASSEVPRADQNTEAFF.

This chain connects TRBV29-1 to TRBJ2-7, with 8 nucleotides matching TRBD1. The length of the CDR3 is 12 residues. V was pared by 4 bases and J by 4 bases, with 3 bases of the junction left unmatched. Germline V CDR1 and CDR2: SQVTM, ANQGSEA. The CDR3 loop is CSVVGQEYEQYF. CDR3 coding DNA: TGCAGCGTTGTGGGACAGGAATACGAGCAGTACTTC.

The rearrangement links TRBV9 to TRBJ1-3; 7 bases map to TRBD1. This CDR3 comprises 17 residues. J lost 4 bases, V lost 0 bases, and 10 bases had no gene match. The germline V gene encodes CDR1 SGDLS and CDR2 YYNGEE. CDR3 amino acids: CASSVGTGAPNGNTIYF. CDR3 coding DNA: TGTGCCAGCAGCGTAGGAACAGGGGCCCCGAACGGAAACACCATATATTTT.

The gene calls are TRBV19 and TRBJ1-1; unclear D gene. CDR1 LNHDA and CDR2 SQIVND come from the germline V gene (reference sequence). V lost 6 bases, J lost 7 bases, and 9 bases lay in between. This CDR3 region has 11 residues. In DNA form, the CDR3 reads TGTGCCAGTAGAATCGAGGATGAAGCTTTCTTT. This encodes CASRIEDEAFF.

V is TRBV11-2 and J is TRBJ2-7, with 13 positions matching TRBD2. There are 17 residues in the CDR3. Germline V gene sequence: CDR1 SGHAT, CDR2 FQNNGV. V lost 5 bases to trimming and J lost 0 bases; unmatched junction nucleotides: 7. The CDR3 DNA reads TGTGCCAGCAGCCGGACTAGCGGGGGTTCCATCTCCTACGAGCAGTACTTC. Translated, it gives CASSRTSGGSISYEQYF.

This chain links TRBV24-1 with TRBJ2-1; D gene unclear. V shed 4 bases and J shed 0 bases, with 6 bases lying between them. Per the germline V gene, CDR1 is KGHDR and CDR2 is SFDVKD. CDR3 length: 14 amino acids. CDR3 sequence: CATSDPSSYNEQFF. In DNA form, the CDR3 reads TGTGCCACCAGTGACCCGAGCTCCTACAATGAGCAGTTCTTC.

This sequence joins TRBV24-1 and TRBJ2-3; 10 nucleotides agree with TRBD1. The ends lost 5 bases at V and 4 bases at J; junction bases unmatched: 2. The CDR3 covers 14 residues. Germline CDR1 KGHDR, CDR2 SFDVKD. The CDR3 DNA follows: TGTGCCACCAGTGGGGGACAGGGGTCAGATACGCAGTATTTT. This codes for CATSGGQGSDTQYF.

V usage is TRBV18 and J usage is TRBJ2-5, with 7 bases fitting TRBD2. This CDR3 contains 16 residues. In germline, CDR1 is KGHSH, CDR2 LQKENI. Germline trimming cut 3 bases from V and 5 bases from J; bases unmatched to any gene: 12. CDR3 amino acids: CASSPPPGLHLETQYF. CDR3 DNA: TGTGCCAGCTCACCGCCCCCGGGACTACACTTGGAGACCCAGTACTTC.

The rearrangement uses TRBV24-1 and TRBJ2-3, with 7 bases lining up with TRBD2. Germline V gives CDR1 KGHDR, CDR2 SFDVKD. The CDR3 loop spans 12 amino acids. With V trimmed by 5 bases and J by 9 bases, 4 bases remained unmatched. The CDR3 DNA follows: TGTGCCACCAGTGCTCCGGGAGGCACGCAGTATTTT. Protein: CATSAPGGTQYF.

This rearrangement joins TRBV27 to TRBJ2-7, with TRBD1 identical over 7 bases. This CDR3 is 12 amino acids long. Germline-derived CDR1 and CDR2 are MNHEY and SMNVEV (reference sequence). V shed 4 bases and J 5 bases; nucleotides not matched to a gene: 2. CDR3 DNA: TGTGCCAGCAGTTCCCAGGGGGACGAGCAGTACTTC. Translated, it gives CASSSQGDEQYF.

J is TRBJ2-7 and V is TRBV7-8; D is unclear. V dropped 4 bases and J dropped 0 bases, with 16 bases sitting between them. Germline lookup yields CDR1 SGHVS and CDR2 FQNEAQ. The CDR3 spans 16 residues. CDR3 in amino acids: CASSYATRRSSYEQYF. CDR3 sequence (DNA): TGTGCCAGCAGCTATGCGACAAGGCGGAGCTCCTACGAGCAGTACTTC.